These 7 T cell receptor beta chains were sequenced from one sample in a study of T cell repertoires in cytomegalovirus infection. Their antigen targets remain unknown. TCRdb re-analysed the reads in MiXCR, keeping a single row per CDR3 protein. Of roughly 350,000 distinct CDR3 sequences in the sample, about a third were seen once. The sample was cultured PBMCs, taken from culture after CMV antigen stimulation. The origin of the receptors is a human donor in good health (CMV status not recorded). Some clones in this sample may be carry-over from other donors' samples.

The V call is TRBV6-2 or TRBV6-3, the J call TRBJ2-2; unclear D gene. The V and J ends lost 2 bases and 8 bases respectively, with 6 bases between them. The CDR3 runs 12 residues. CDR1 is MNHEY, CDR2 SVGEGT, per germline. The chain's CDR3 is CASSYNLGELFF. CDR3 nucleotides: TGTGCCAGCAGTTACAATTTGGGGGAGCTGTTTTTT.

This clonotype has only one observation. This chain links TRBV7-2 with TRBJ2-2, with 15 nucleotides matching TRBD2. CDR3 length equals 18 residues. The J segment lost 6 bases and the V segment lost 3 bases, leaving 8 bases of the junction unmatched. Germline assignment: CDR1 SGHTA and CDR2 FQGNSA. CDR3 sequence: CASSLGLAGGRGAGELFF. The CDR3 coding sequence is TGTGCCAGCAGCTTGGGACTAGCGGGAGGAAGGGGAGCCGGGGAGCTGTTTTTT.

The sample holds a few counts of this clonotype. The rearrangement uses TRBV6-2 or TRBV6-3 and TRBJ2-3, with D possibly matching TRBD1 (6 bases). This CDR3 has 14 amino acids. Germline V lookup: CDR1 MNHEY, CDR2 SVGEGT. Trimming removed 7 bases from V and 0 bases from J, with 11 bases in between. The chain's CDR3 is CASKQGISTDTQYF. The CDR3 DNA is TGTGCCAGCAAACAGGGAATCAGCACAGATACGCAGTATTTT.

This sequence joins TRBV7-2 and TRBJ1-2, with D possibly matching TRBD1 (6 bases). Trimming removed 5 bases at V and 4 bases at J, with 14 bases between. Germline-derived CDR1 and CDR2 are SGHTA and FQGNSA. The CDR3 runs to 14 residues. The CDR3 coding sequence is TGTGCCAGCAGCCCCGCAGGGGTCAGCTATGGCTACACCTTC. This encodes CASSPAGVSYGYTF.

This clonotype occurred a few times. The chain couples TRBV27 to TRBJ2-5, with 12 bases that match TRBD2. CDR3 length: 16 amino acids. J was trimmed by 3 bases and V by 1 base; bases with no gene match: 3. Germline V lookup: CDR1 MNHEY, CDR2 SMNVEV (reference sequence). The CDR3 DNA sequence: TGTGCCAGCAGTTTATTAGCTAGCGGGAGGGAAGAGACCCAGTACTTC. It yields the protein CASSLLASGREETQYF.

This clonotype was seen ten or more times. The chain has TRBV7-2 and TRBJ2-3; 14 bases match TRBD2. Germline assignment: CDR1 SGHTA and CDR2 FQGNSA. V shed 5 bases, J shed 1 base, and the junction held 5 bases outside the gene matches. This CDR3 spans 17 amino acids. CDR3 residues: CASSQTSGRGGTDTQYF. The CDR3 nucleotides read TGTGCCAGCAGCCAGACTAGCGGGAGGGGGGGCACAGATACGCAGTATTTT.

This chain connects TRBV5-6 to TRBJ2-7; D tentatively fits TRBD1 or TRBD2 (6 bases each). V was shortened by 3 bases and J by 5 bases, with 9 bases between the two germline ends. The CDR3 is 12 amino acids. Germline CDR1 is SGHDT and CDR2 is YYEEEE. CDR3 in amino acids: CASSWGADEQYF. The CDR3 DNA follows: TGTGCCAGCAGCTGGGGGGCCGACGAGCAGTACTTC.